Presented here are 19 T cell receptor beta chains from one specimen sequenced in a study of CD8+ T cells in alopecia areata. After isolation, RNA underwent reverse transcription to generate cDNA as the sequencing template. Produced via immunoSEQ multiplex PCR; TCRdb's table is partial and in-frame only. The sample lists hundreds of thousands of clones, roughly 60% seen once, with 0.8% to 1% in the top ten. Described treatment: oral pan-JAK inhibitor, 5-10 mg twice daily. Specimen: CD4+ T cells sorted from blood, collected at roughly week 52, from a patient treated with tofacitinib. These receptors were collected from a human donor with alopecia areata.

The CDR3 protein is CASSIQGLNSPLHF. In nucleotides, the CDR3 is TGTGCCAGCAGCATACAGGGTCTCAATTCACCCCTCCACTTT. This chain uses TRBV7-3 with TRBJ1-6; D perhaps matches TRBD1 (6 bases). CDR1 SGHTA and CDR2 FQGTGA come from the germline V gene. The CDR3 consists of 14 residues. V shed 5 bases and J shed 7 bases, with 12 bases lying between them. Using reference TRBV7-3 and TRBJ1-6 for the parts outside the CDR3, the full variable domain is GAGVSQTPSNKVTEKGKYVELRCDPISGHTALYWYRQSLGQGPEFLIYFQGTGAADDSGLPNDRFFAVRPEGSVSTLKIQRTERGDSAVYLCASSIQGLNSPLHFGNGTRLTVT.

The genes are TRBV27 and TRBJ2-5; a weak D match, TRBD2 (5 bases). This CDR3 spans 15 amino acids. Germline lookup yields CDR1 MNHEY and CDR2 SMNVEV (reference sequence). V was shortened by 4 bases and J by 8 bases, with 20 bases between the two germline ends. The CDR3 loop is CASSSTSYRGHTQYF. CDR3 in DNA: TGTGCCAGCAGTTCGACCTCCTACCGAGGGCATACCCAGTACTTC.

The chain recombines TRBV6-5 with TRBJ1-2; TRBD1 agrees at 9 bases. V lost 6 bases, J lost 8 bases, and 7 bases stayed unmatched. This CDR3 has 13 amino acids. Germline V gene sequence: CDR1 MNHEY, CDR2 SVGAGI. CDR3: CASSSTGGKGYTF. In DNA, the CDR3 is TGTGCCAGCAGCTCGACAGGGGGAAAGGGCTACACCTTC.

V and J are TRBV9 and TRBJ1-2, with a weak D call TRBD1 (6 bases). CDR3 length: 14 residues. The germline V gene has CDR1 SGDLS and CDR2 YYNGEE. Trimming shortened V by 5 bases and J by 2 bases, and 13 bases separated the two germline ends. In nucleotides, the CDR3 is TGTGCCAGCAGTCCTGGGGGCAGGAACTATGGCTACACCTTC. Amino acid sequence: CASSPGGRNYGYTF.

This clone was seen more than once but under ten times. The chain recombines TRBV2 with TRBJ2-7, with D tentatively TRBD2 (5 bases). Germline assignment: CDR1 SNHLY and CDR2 FYNNEI. This CDR3 region has 15 residues. The germline V and J ends were trimmed by 6 bases and 3 bases, with 18 bases remaining between them. CDR3 in amino acids: CASRPGDYYGYEQYF. Written as DNA, the CDR3 is TGTGCCAGCAGACCGGGCGACTATTACGGCTACGAGCAGTACTTC.

This chain connects TRBV27 to TRBJ2-2; 7 positions agree with TRBD2. Germline CDR1 reads MNHEY; CDR2 reads SMNVEV (reference sequence). Trimming took 2 bases from V and 0 from J; bases not matched to a gene: 0. This CDR3 spans 15 amino acids. Here the CDR3 DNA reads TGTGCCAGCAGTTTACTAGCGGCGAACACCGGGGAGCTGTTTTTT. Amino acid sequence: CASSLLAANTGELFF.

This chain links TRBV18 with TRBJ1-2; no clear D. This CDR3 spans 12 amino acids. Germline loops: CDR1 KGHSH, CDR2 LQKENI. With 4 bases removed from V and 8 bases from J, the gap between germline ends came to 11 bases. As DNA, the CDR3 is TGTGCCAGCTCACGGCCCTTAGGCGGCTACACCTTC. Its translation: CASSRPLGGYTF.

CDR3 DNA sequence: TGTGCCAGCAGCTTAGGGGGGAGCGCAGATACGCAGTATTTT. It translates to CASSLGGSADTQYF. The chain has TRBV5-4 and TRBJ2-3, with D perhaps being TRBD1 or TRBD2 (6 bases each). CDR1 and CDR2 (germline): SGHNT, YYREEE (reference sequence). The ends were cut back, 2 bases at V and 4 bases at J, with 11 bases in the middle. The CDR3 totals 14 residues.

The genes are TRBV19 and TRBJ1-6; a possible D gene is TRBD1 (5 bases). The ends were cut back, 7 bases at V and 8 bases at J, with 12 bases in the middle. The CDR3 has 13 residues. CDR1 is LNHDA, CDR2 SQIVND, per germline (reference sequence). CDR3 sequence: CASKGQSHSPLHF. The CDR3 region has the DNA TGTGCCAGTAAGGGGCAGAGTCATTCACCCCTCCACTTT.

This clone was counted a few times. The chain carries TRBV10-3 and TRBJ2-2, with D tentatively TRBD1 or TRBD2 (5 bases each). V was pared by 3 bases and J by 3 bases, with 11 bases between. Germline V lookup: CDR1 ENHRY, CDR2 SYGVKD. This CDR3 has 15 amino acids. The DNA for the CDR3 is TGTGCCATCAGTGACGCAGGGACCTACACCGGGGAGCTGTTTTTT. Its protein product is CAISDAGTYTGELFF.

The chain combines TRBV29-1 with TRBJ1-1, with D maybe TRBD1 (5 bases). From germline, CDR1 is SQVTM and CDR2 ANQGSEA. V was pared by 3 bases and J by 0 bases, with 14 bases between. CDR3 length: 15 amino acids. The CDR3 DNA follows: TGCAGCGTTGAGTCGCAGGGTTCGATGAACACTGAAGCTTTCTTT. Amino acid sequence: CSVESQGSMNTEAFF.

This clone has a handful of counts. The chain couples TRBV29-1 to TRBJ2-7; TRBD1 is a possible D gene (5 bases). V lost 4 bases, J lost 3 bases, and 13 bases lay in between. Germline V CDR1 and CDR2: SQVTM, ANQGSEA. The length of the CDR3 is 13 residues. CDR3 sequence: CSVGTRRNYEQYF. The CDR3 bases are TGCAGCGTTGGGACAAGAAGAAACTACGAGCAGTACTTC.

J is TRBJ2-5 and V is TRBV5-1; 8 bases are shared with TRBD1. The CDR3 is 15 amino acids. J lost 2 bases, V lost 4 bases, and 7 bases had no gene match. The V gene's germline CDR1 is SGHRS and CDR2 YFSETQ. The CDR3 loop is CASSRDRFGQETQYF. DNA of the CDR3: TGCGCCAGCAGCCGGGACAGGTTCGGACAAGAGACCCAGTACTTC.

This sequence joins TRBV30 and TRBJ1-5; tentatively, D is TRBD1 (6 bases). Looked up from germline, CDR1 is GTSNPN and CDR2 is SVGIG (reference sequence). There are 16 residues in the CDR3. Trimming pared 4 bases from V and 2 bases from J, leaving 18 bases between. The CDR3 DNA sequence: TGTGCCTGGACCCAGAACGGGGGGCCGGGCAATCAGCCCCAGCATTTT. Translating gives CAWTQNGGPGNQPQHF.

This rearrangement joins TRBV25-1 to TRBJ1-1; possible D gene TRBD1, 5 bases. Trimming took off 6 bases at V and 2 bases at J, with 10 bases between the two ends. This CDR3 spans 13 amino acids. Germline V gene data show CDR1 as MGHDK and CDR2 as SYGVNS. CDR3 coding DNA: TGTGCCAGCAGCAGGGATTTCAACACTGAAGCTTTCTTT. Amino acid sequence: CASSRDFNTEAFF.

This clone has just a few counts. The chain links TRBV4-1 to TRBJ2-5, with 9 bases fitting TRBD2. Germline V CDR1 and CDR2: MGHRA, YSYEKL. The CDR3 has 15 amino acids. J lost 5 bases, V lost 3 bases, and 7 bases had no gene match. CDR3 residues: CASSHPGLARETQYF. CDR3 DNA: TGCGCCAGCAGCCACCCGGGACTAGCTAGGGAGACCCAGTACTTC.

J is TRBJ2-7 and V is TRBV29-1; TRBD1 aligns across 7 bases. Germline-derived CDR1 and CDR2 are SQVTM and ANQGSEA. This CDR3 contains 12 residues. The ends lost 5 bases at V and 6 bases at J; junction bases unmatched: 7. The CDR3 DNA follows: TGCAGCGTTCGGGACAGTTTTGGCGAGCAGTACTTC. It yields the protein CSVRDSFGEQYF.

The chain has TRBV14 and TRBJ2-3; D unclear. This CDR3 region has 13 residues. The V end lost 0 bases, the J end lost 3 bases, and 4 bases lay between the germline ends. Germline assignment: CDR1 SGHDN and CDR2 FVKESK. CDR3 amino acids: CASSQDRTDTQYF. Here the CDR3 DNA reads TGTGCCAGCAGCCAAGACCGAACAGATACGCAGTATTTT.

This clone was seen more than once but under ten times. The rearrangement joins TRBV18 to TRBJ2-3, with D perhaps TRBD2 (7 bases). This CDR3 comprises 15 residues. Germline assignment: CDR1 KGHSH and CDR2 LQKENI. V lost 0 bases and J 6 bases, leaving 13 bases between the germline ends. The CDR3 spells CASSPPGGPGDTQYF. CDR3 nucleotides: TGTGCCAGCTCACCACCGGGGGGGCCGGGTGATACGCAGTATTTT.